The sequence of this T cell receptor (beta chain) was determined in a study of glioma-infiltrating T cells after dendritic cell vaccination. In the study overall: Dendritic cells derived from monocytes and pulsed with autologous tumor lysate formed the vaccine.

Study-level results: Few patients contributed both blood and tumor specimens.

The table came from immunoSEQ multiplex PCR; TCRdb's copy has only in-frame clones and leaves some out. The sample carries tens of thousands of clones, 80% to 85% recorded once. As for this clone: Its antigen is not identified.

The CDR3 sequence is 14 residues long. CDR1 SGHRS and CDR2 YFSETQ come from the germline V gene. The V and J ends lost 4 bases and 3 bases, in that order; junction bases with no gene match: 6. Patients had residual fresh-frozen tumor tissue and more than two years of survival data. The sample consisted of blood, taken before dendritic cell vaccination. The gene calls are TRBV5-1 and TRBJ1-2; 7 nucleotides match TRBD1. The clonotype was recovered from a human donor with glioblastoma. The CDR3 DNA reads TGCGCCAGCAGCCGACAGGGTTTGGACTATGGCTACACCTTC. Amino acid sequence: CASSRQGLDYGYTF.